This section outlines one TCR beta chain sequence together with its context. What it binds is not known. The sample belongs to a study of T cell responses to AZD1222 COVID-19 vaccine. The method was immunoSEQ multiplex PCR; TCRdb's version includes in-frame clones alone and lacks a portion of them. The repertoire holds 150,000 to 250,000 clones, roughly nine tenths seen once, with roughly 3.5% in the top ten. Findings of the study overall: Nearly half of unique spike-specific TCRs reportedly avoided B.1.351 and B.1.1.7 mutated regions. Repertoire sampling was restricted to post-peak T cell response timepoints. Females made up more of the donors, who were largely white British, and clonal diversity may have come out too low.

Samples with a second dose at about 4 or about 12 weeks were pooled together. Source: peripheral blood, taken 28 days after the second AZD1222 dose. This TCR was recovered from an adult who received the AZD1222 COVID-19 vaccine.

CDR3 sequence: CASSNRDYNEQFF. CDR3 nucleotides: TGTGCCAGCAGTAACCGGGACTACAATGAGCAGTTCTTC. This chain connects TRBV9 to TRBJ2-1, with D possibly being TRBD2 (5 bases). Trimming took 5 bases from V and 3 from J, leaving 9 bases between them. Germline lookup yields CDR1 SGDLS and CDR2 YYNGEE. The CDR3 has 13 amino acids.